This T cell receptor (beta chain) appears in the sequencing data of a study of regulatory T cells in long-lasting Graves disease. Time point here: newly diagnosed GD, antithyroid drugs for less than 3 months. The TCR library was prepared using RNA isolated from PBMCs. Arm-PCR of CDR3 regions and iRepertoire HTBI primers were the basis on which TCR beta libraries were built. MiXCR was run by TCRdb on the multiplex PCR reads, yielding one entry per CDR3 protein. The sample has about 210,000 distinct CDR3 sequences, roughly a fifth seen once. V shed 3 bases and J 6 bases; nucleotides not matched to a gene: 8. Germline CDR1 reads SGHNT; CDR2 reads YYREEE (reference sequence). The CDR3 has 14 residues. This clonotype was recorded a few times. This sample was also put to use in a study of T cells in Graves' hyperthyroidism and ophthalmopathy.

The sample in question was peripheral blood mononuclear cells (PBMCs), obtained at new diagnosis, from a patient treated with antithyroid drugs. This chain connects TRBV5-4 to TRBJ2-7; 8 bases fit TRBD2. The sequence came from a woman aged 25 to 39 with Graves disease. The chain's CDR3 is CASSSGLAEGEQYF. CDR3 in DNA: TGTGCCAGCAGCTCCGGACTAGCTGAAGGCGAGCAGTACTTC.